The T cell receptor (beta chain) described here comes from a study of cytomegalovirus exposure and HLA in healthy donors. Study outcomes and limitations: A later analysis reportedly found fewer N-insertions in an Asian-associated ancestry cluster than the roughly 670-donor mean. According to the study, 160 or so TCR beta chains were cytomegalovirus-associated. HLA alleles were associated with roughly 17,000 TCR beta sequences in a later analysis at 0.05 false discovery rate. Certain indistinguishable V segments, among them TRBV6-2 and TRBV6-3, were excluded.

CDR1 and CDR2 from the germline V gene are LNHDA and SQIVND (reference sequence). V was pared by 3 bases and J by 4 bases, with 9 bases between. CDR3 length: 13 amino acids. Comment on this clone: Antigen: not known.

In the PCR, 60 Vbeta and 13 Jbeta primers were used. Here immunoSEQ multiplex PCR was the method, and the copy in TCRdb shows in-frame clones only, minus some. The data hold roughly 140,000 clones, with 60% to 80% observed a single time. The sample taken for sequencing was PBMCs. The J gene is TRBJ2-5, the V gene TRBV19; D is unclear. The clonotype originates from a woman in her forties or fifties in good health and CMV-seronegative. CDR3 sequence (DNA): TGTGCCAGTAGTATCTCTTACGGAGAGACCCAGTACTTC. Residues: CASSISYGETQYF.